Following are 4 T cell receptor beta chains from one sample sequenced in a study of glioma-infiltrating T cells. Using RNA template, CDR3s of TCR alpha and beta were amplified with iRepertoire arm-PCR. Each CDR3 protein is one row after TCRdb ran MiXCR on the multiplex PCR reads. The sample holds tens of thousands of distinct CDR3 sequences, around 42% seen once. The sequenced sample consisted of glioma tissue, nonneoplastic brain tissue, or PBMCs (not recorded which). The receptor set was obtained from a human donor with low-grade glioma or glioblastoma, undergoing nonglioma brain surgery, or in good health (not recorded which).

This clonotype was recorded at least ten times. V usage is TRBV12-5 and J usage is TRBJ1-1; no clear D. The V and J ends lost 1 base and 1 base respectively, with 4 bases between them. The CDR3 runs to 13 residues. Looked up from germline, CDR1 is LGHNT and CDR2 is FRNRAP. CDR3: CASGLDTNTEAFF. In DNA form, the CDR3 reads TGTGCTAGTGGTTTGGACACGAACACTGAAGCTTTCTTT.

A remark on this clonotype: With a much larger clone just one base away, this may be a read error. The chain has TRBV11-2 and TRBJ2-5; D is perhaps TRBD1 (6 bases). The CDR3 is made up of 15 amino acids. Germline loops: CDR1 SGHAT, CDR2 FQNNGV. V dropped 1 base and J dropped 4 bases, with 13 bases sitting between them. CDR3 nucleotide sequence: TGTGCCAGCAGCTTAGGATCCAGGGGACGAGAGACCCAGTACTTC. Protein product: CASSLGSRGRETQYF.

At least ten counts were recorded for this clonotype. The chain has TRBV2 and TRBJ1-1, with TRBD1 identical over 10 bases. Trimming cost V 2 bases and J 4 bases; bases outside gene matches: 16. The CDR3 has 19 residues. Germline V gene lookup returns CDR1 SNHLY and CDR2 FYNNEI. As DNA, the CDR3 is TGTGCCAGCAGTGAAACTCCCCCCTGGACAGGGGGATCGGCCACTGAAGCTTTCTTT. As protein: CASSETPPWTGGSATEAFF. Full variable domain (rest looked up from reference TRBV2 and TRBJ1-1): EPEVTQTPSHQVTQMGQEVILRCVPISNHLYFYWYRQILGQKVEFLVSFYNNEISEKSEIFDDQFSVERPDGSNFTLKIRSTKLEDSAMYFCASSETPPWTGGSATEAFFGQGTRLTVV.

This clonotype came up a few times. V usage is TRBV5-6 and J usage is TRBJ1-1, with TRBD1 matching 8 bases. The CDR3 covers 14 residues. V shed 6 bases, J shed 3 bases, and the junction held 7 bases outside the gene matches. The germline CDR1 and CDR2 sequences are SGHDT and YYEEEE. The CDR3 here is CASTWTGRDTEAFF. DNA for the CDR3: TGTGCCAGCACCTGGACAGGGAGGGACACTGAAGCTTTCTTT.